This passage covers 13 T cell receptor beta chains from one sample sequenced in a study of blood T cell repertoires in COVID-19 (dated by TCRdb to the early 2020s). Library preparation used the immunoSEQ multiplex PCR assay. The source is immuneACCESS, and TCRdb retained only in-frame sequences with V and J called. Part of the clones is not carried over; for the studies checked, unresolved V genes explain less than half of this, and the remainder is unexplained. In this sample the table shows about 160,000 clones, approximately 81% of which occur a single time. About 5.6% of the sample is held by the ten biggest clonotypes. The sequenced sample consisted of peripheral blood. The receptors originated from a woman between 50 and 59 years old with COVID-19, enrolled during active disease.

This rearrangement joins TRBV6-5 to TRBJ2-7; TRBD2 aligns across 7 bases. The germline V gene has CDR1 MNHEY and CDR2 SVGAGI. The V gene end was trimmed by 0 bases and the J gene end by 3 bases; junction bases not matched to a gene: 8. The CDR3 is 16 amino acids. CDR3 protein: CASSYSRAERGYEQYF. Written as DNA, the CDR3 is TGTGCCAGCAGTTACTCTAGGGCTGAGCGGGGCTACGAGCAGTACTTC.

The chain links TRBV2 to TRBJ2-5; TRBD1 might be the D (6 bases). V was shortened by 6 bases and J by 0 bases, with 11 bases between the two germline ends. The CDR3 sequence is 14 residues long. The germline CDR1 and CDR2 sequences are SNHLY and FYNNEI. The DNA for the CDR3 is TGTGCCAGCAGCTCCGGGACAAACCAAGAGACCCAGTACTTC. It translates to CASSSGTNQETQYF.

The chain links TRBV19 to TRBJ2-7, with no clear D. CDR1 is LNHDA, CDR2 SQIVND, per germline (reference sequence). This CDR3 comprises 13 residues. The germline V and J ends were trimmed by 3 bases and 1 base, with 7 bases remaining between them. The CDR3: CASSIGLSYEQYF. The DNA for the CDR3 is TGTGCCAGTAGTATCGGGTTGTCCTACGAGCAGTACTTC.

There are a few counts of this clone. The rearrangement joins TRBV4-2 to TRBJ2-3; maybe TRBD2 (5 bases). This CDR3 spans 16 amino acids. CDR1 and CDR2 from the germline V gene are LGHNA and YNFKEQ. V dropped 0 bases and J dropped 2 bases, with 12 bases sitting between them. Here the CDR3 DNA reads TGTGCCAGCAGCCAAGATATCCTAGCCACCACAGATACGCAGTATTTT. This translates into CASSQDILATTDTQYF.

The chain uses TRBV2 and TRBJ2-5, with 10 bases matching TRBD1. Germline CDR1 is SNHLY and CDR2 is FYNNEI. The CDR3 sequence is 13 residues long. V lost 6 bases, J lost 4 bases, and 2 bases stayed unmatched. CDR3 protein: CASRTGGVETQYF. In DNA, the CDR3 is TGTGCCAGCAGGACAGGGGGCGTAGAGACCCAGTACTTC.

The V call is TRBV10-1, the J call TRBJ2-3; TRBD2 agrees at 14 bases. Germline trimming cut 6 bases from V and 6 bases from J; bases unmatched to any gene: 5. The CDR3 is made up of 15 amino acids. Germline CDR1 WNHNN, CDR2 SYGVQD (reference sequence). CDR3: CASSLTSGGADTQYF. In DNA, the CDR3 is TGCGCCAGCAGCCTGACTAGCGGGGGGGCCGATACGCAGTATTTT.

This sequence joins TRBV5-1 and TRBJ1-1; TRBD1 matches at 10 bases. Trimming took 4 bases from V and 5 from J; bases not matched to a gene: 5. Germline assignment: CDR1 SGHRS and CDR2 YFSETQ. The CDR3 extends over 14 amino acids. CDR3 coding DNA: TGCGCCAGCAGCCGGGACAGGGGACCAACTGAAGCTTTCTTT. Its protein product is CASSRDRGPTEAFF.

This clone was picked up a small number of times. CDR3 coding DNA: TGTGCCAGCCAACAGGAGGGGTATGGCTACACCTTC. This sequence encodes CASQQEGYGYTF. The chain carries TRBV18 and TRBJ1-2, with D perhaps matching TRBD1 (5 bases). V was shortened by 8 bases and J by 5 bases, with 12 bases between the two germline ends. Germline CDR1 and CDR2: KGHSH and LQKENI. The CDR3 is 12 amino acids.

J is TRBJ2-5 and V is TRBV4-2; TRBD1 agrees at 12 bases. The CDR3 totals 18 residues. Germline CDR1 is LGHNA and CDR2 is YNFKEQ. V was pared by 1 base and J by 2 bases, with 8 bases of the junction left unmatched. CDR3 region: CASSQVGQGAIKQETQYF. The CDR3 nucleotides read TGTGCCAGCAGCCAAGTGGGACAGGGGGCAATAAAACAAGAGACCCAGTACTTC.

The rearrangement joins TRBV27 to TRBJ2-1; maybe TRBD2 (6 bases). The ends were cut back, 8 bases at V and 3 bases at J, with 17 bases in the middle. CDR3 length: 15 amino acids. CDR1 is MNHEY, CDR2 SMNVEV, per germline (reference sequence). CDR3 residues: CASSWGVGGYNEQFF. CDR3 coding DNA: TGTGCCAGCTCTTGGGGGGTAGGTGGCTACAATGAGCAGTTCTTC.

V and J are TRBV30 and TRBJ2-7; TRBD1 matches at 8 bases. V was clipped by 6 bases and J by 4 bases; unmatched bases: 11. The CDR3 loop spans 14 amino acids. The germline V gene encodes CDR1 GTSNPN and CDR2 SVGIG (reference sequence). The CDR3 is CACRGRGLFYEQYF. The CDR3 nucleotides are TGTGCCTGTCGAGGCAGGGGGCTTTTTTACGAGCAGTACTTC.

The chain is built from TRBV6-6 and TRBJ1-2; D gene unclear. CDR3 length: 14 amino acids. Looked up from germline, CDR1 is MNHNY and CDR2 is SVGAGI (reference sequence). Deletions cut 2 bases from V and 2 bases from J, with 9 bases between. CDR3 residues: CASSYPEENYGYTF. CDR3 bases: TGTGCCAGCAGTTACCCTGAGGAGAACTATGGCTACACCTTC.

The genes are TRBV6-5 and TRBJ1-6; 7 bases match TRBD1. CDR3 length: 13 residues. Trimming at V came to 11 bases and at J to 5 bases, leaving 6 bases not matched to a gene. Germline V lookup: CDR1 MNHEY, CDR2 SVGAGI. The CDR3 loop is CASRGQDNSPLHF. The CDR3 DNA reads as TGTGCCTCTAGGGGGCAGGATAATTCACCCCTCCACTTT.